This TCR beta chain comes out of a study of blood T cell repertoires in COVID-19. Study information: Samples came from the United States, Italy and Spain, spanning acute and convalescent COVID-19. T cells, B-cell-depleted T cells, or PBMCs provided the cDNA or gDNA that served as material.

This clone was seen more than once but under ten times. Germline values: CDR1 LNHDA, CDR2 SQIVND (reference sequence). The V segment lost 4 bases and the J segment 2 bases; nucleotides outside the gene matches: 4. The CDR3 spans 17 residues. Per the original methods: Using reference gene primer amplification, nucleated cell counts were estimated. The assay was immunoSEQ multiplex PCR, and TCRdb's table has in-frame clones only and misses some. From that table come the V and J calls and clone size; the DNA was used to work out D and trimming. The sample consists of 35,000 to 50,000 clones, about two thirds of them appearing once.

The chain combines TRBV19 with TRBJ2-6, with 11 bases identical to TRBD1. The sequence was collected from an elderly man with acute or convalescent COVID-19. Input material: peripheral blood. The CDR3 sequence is CASSRGQGAAGANVLTF. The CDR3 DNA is TGTGCCAGTAGTAGAGGACAGGGGGCGGCTGGGGCCAACGTCCTGACTTTC.